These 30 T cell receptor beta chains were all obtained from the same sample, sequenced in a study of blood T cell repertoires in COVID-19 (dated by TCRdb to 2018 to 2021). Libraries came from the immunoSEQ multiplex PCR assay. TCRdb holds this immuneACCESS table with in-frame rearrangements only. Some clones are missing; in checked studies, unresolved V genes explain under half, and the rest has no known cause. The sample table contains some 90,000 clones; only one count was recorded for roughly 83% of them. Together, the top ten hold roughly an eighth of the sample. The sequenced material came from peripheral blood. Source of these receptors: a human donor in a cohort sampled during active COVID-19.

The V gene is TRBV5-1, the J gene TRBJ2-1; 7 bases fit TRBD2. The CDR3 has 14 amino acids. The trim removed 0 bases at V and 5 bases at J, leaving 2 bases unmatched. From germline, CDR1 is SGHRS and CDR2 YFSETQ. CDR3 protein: CASSLGLANNEQFF. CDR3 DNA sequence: TGCGCCAGCAGCTTGGGACTAGCCAACAATGAGCAGTTCTTC.

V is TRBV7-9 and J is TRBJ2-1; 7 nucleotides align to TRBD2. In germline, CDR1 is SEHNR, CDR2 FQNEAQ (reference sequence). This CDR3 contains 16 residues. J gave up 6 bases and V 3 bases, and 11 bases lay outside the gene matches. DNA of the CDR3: TGTGCCAGCAGCTTGCGGCGGGTAGCGGGCTTCAATGAGCAGTTCTTC. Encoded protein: CASSLRRVAGFNEQFF. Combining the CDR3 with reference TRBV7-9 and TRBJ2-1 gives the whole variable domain DTGVSQNPRHKITKRGQNVTFRCDPISEHNRLYWYRQTLGQGPEFLTYFQNEAQLEKSRLLSDRFSAERPKGSFSTLEIQRTEQGDSAMYLCASSLRRVAGFNEQFFGPGTRLTVL.

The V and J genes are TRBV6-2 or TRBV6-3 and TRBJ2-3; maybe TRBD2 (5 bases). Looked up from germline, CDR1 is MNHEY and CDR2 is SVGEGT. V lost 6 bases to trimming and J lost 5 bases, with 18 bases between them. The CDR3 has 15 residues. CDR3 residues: CASSPPLGSGDTQYF. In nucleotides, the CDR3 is TGTGCCAGCAGCCCCCCCCTGGGGAGTGGAGATACGCAGTATTTT.

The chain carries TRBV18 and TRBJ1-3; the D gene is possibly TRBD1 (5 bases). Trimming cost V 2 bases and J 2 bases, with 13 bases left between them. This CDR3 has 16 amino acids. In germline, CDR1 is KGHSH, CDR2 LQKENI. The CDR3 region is CASSPVPEGTGNTIYF. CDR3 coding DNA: TGTGCCAGCTCACCAGTCCCGGAGGGGACTGGAAACACCATATATTTT.

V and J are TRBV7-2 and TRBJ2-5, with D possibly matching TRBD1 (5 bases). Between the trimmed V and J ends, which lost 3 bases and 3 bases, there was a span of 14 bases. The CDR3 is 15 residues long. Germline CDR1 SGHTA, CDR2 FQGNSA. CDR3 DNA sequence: TGTGCCAGCAGCTTCAGGGTTGACACGGAAGAGACCCAGTACTTC. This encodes CASSFRVDTEETQYF.

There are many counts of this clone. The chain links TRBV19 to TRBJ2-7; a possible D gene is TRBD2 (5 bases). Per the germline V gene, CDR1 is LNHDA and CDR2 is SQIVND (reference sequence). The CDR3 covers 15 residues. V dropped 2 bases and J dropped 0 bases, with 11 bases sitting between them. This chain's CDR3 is CASSISGFSSYEQYF. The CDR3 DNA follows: TGTGCCAGTAGTATATCGGGGTTCTCCTCCTACGAGCAGTACTTC. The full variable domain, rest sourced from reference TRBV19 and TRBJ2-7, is DGGITQSPKYLFRKEGQNVTLSCEQNLNHDAMYWYRQDPGQGLRLIYYSQIVNDFQKGDIAEGYSVSREKKESFPLTVTSAQKNPTAFYLCASSISGFSSYEQYFGPGTRLTVT.

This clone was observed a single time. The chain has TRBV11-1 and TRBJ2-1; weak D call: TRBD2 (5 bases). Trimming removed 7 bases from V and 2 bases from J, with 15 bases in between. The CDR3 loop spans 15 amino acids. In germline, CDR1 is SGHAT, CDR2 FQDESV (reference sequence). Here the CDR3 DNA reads TGTGCCAGCACCACGCCCACGGGGACCTACAATGAGCAGTTCTTC. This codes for CASTTPTGTYNEQFF.

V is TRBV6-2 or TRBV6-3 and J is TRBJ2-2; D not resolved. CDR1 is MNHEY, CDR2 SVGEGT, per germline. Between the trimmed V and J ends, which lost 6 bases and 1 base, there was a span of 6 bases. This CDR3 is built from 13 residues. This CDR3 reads CASSFLNTGELFF. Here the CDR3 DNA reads TGTGCCAGCAGCTTCCTGAACACCGGGGAGCTGTTTTTT.

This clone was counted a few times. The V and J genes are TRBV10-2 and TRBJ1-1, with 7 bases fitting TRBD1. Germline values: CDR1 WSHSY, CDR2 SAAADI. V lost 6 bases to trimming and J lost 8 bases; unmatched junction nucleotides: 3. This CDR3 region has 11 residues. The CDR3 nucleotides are TGCGCCAGCAGGGAGGACAGGGAAGCTTTCTTT. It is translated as CASREDREAFF.

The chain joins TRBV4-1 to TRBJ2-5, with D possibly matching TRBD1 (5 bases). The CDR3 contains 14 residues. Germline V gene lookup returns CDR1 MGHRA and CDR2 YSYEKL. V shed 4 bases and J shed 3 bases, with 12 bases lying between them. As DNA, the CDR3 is TGCGCCAGCAGCCCACCTGGACAAAAAGAGACCCAGTACTTC. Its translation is CASSPPGQKETQYF.

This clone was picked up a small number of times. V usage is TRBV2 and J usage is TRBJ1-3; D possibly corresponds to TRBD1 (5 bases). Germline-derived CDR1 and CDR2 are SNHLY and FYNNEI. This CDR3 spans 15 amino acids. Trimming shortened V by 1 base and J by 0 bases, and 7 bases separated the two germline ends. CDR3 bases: TGTGCCAGCAGTGAAGACAGGAGCTCTGGAAACACCATATATTTT. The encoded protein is CASSEDRSSGNTIYF.

CDR3 protein: CASSLSGANTGELFF. The CDR3 nucleotides are TGTGCCAGCAGCTTGTCCGGGGCGAACACCGGGGAGCTGTTTTTT. This chain links TRBV7-3 with TRBJ2-2; a possible D gene is TRBD2 (5 bases). This CDR3 has 15 residues. CDR1 is SGHTA and CDR2 is FQGTGA in the germline V gene. The germline V and J ends were trimmed by 3 bases and 0 bases, with 8 bases remaining between them. Full variable domain (outside the CDR3, taken from reference TRBV7-3 and TRBJ2-2): GAGVSQTPSNKVTEKGKYVELRCDPISGHTALYWYRQSLGQGPEFLIYFQGTGAADDSGLPNDRFFAVRPEGSVSTLKIQRTERGDSAVYLCASSLSGANTGELFFGEGSRLTVL.

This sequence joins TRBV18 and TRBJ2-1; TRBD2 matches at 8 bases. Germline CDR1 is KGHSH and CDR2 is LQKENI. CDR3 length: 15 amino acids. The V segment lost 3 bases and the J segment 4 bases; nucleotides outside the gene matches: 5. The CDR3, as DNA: TGTGCCAGCTCACCCCGGGAGGGATCGTACAATGAGCAGTTCTTC. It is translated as CASSPREGSYNEQFF.

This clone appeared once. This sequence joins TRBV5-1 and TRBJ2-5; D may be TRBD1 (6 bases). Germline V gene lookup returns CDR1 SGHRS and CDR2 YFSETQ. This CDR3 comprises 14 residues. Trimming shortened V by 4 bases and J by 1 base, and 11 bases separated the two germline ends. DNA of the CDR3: TGCGCCAGCAGCAGGGGGACGGGCCAAGAGACCCAGTACTTC. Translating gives CASSRGTGQETQYF.

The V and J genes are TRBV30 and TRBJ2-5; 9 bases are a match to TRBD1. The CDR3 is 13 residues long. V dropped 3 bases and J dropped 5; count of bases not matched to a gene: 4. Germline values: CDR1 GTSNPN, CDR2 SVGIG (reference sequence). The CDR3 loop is CAWRDRGRETQYF. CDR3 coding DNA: TGTGCCTGGAGGGACAGGGGTCGGGAGACCCAGTACTTC. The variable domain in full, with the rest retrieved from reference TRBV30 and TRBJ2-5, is SQTIHQWPATLVQPVGSPLSLECTVEGTSNPNLYWYRQAAGRGLQLLFYSVGIGQISSEVPQNLSASRPQDRQFILSSKKLLLSDSGFYLCAWRDRGRETQYFGPGTRLLVL.

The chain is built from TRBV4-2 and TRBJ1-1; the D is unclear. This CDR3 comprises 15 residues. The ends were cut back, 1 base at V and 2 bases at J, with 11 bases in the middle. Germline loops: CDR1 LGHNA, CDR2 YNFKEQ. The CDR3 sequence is CASSQANQLNTEAFF. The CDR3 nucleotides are TGTGCCAGCAGCCAAGCCAATCAACTAAACACTGAAGCTTTCTTT.

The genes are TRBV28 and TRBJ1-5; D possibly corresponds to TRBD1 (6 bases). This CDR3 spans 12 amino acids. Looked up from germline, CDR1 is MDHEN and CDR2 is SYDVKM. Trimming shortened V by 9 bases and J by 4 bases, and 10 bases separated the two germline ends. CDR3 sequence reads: CASLQGNQPQHF. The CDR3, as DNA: TGTGCCAGTCTTCAGGGGAATCAGCCCCAGCATTTT.

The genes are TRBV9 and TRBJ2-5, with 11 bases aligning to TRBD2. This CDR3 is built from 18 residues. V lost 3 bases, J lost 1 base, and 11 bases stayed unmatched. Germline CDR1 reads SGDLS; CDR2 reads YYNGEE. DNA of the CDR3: TGTGCCAGCAGCGCCCCCGCCCCCGGACTAGCGGGCCAAGAGACCCAGTACTTC. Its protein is CASSAPAPGLAGQETQYF.

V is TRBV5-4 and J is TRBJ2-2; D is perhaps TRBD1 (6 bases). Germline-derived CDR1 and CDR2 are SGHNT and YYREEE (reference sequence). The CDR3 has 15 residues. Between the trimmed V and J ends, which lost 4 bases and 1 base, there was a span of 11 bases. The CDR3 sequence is CASSLRQENTGELFF. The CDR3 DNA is TGTGCCAGCAGCCTGAGACAGGAGAACACCGGGGAGCTGTTTTTT.

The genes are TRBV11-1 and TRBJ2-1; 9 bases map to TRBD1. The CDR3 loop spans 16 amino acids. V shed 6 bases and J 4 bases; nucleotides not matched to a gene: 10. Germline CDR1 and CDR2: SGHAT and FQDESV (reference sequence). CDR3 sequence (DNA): TGTGCCAGCAGACGATCACGGACAGGGGTTTACAATGAGCAGTTCTTC. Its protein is CASRRSRTGVYNEQFF.

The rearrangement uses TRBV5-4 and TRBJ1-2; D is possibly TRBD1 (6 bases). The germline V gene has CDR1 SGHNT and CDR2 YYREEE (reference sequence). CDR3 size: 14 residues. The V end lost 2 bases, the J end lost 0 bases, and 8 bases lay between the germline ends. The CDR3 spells CASSFEGANYGYTF. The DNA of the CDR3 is TGTGCCAGCAGCTTTGAGGGGGCTAACTATGGCTACACCTTC.

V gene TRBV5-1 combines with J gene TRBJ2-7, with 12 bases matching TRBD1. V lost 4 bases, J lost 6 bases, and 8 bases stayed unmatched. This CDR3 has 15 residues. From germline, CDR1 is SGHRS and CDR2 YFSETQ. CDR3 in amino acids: CASSTAGTGGTEQYF. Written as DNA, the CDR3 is TGCGCCAGCAGCACAGCCGGGACAGGGGGCACCGAGCAGTACTTC.

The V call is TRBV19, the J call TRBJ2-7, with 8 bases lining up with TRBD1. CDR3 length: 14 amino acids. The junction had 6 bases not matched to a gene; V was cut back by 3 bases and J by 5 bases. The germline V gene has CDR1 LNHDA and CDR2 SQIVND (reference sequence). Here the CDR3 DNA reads TGTGCCAGTAGTATGAGGGACAGGAAGGACGAGCAGTACTTC. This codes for CASSMRDRKDEQYF.

The CDR3 sequence is CASSLAKGLGDNSPLHF. CDR3 DNA: TGTGCCAGCAGCTTGGCCAAAGGGTTGGGAGATAATTCACCCCTCCACTTT. This rearrangement joins TRBV5-6 to TRBJ1-6; D call uncertain. The V end was cut by 0 bases, the J end by 5 bases, with 15 bases between. The CDR3 is 17 residues long. Per the germline V gene, CDR1 is SGHDT and CDR2 is YYEEEE.

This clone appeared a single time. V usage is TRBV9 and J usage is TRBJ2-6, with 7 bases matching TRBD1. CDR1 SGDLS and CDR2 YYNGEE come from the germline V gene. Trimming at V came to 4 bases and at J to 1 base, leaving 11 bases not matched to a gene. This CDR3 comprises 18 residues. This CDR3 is CASSPRDSDNSGANVLTF. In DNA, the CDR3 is TGTGCCAGCAGCCCCCGGGACAGCGACAATTCTGGGGCCAACGTCCTGACTTTC.

This CDR3 is CSVELAGTSWEQYF. The DNA of the CDR3 is TGCAGCGTTGAATTGGCGGGGACCAGTTGGGAGCAGTACTTC. The rearrangement joins TRBV29-1 to TRBJ2-7, with D possibly TRBD2 on 6 matching bases. The CDR3 spans 14 residues. The germline CDR1 and CDR2 sequences are SQVTM and ANQGSEA. V shed 2 bases and J shed 7 bases, with 18 bases lying between them.

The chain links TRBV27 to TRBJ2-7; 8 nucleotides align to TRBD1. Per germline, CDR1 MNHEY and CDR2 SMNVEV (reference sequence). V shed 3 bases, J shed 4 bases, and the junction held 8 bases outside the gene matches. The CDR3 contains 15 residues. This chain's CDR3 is CASSFKSGGGYEQYF. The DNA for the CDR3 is TGTGCCAGCAGTTTTAAATCAGGGGGCGGATACGAGCAGTACTTC.

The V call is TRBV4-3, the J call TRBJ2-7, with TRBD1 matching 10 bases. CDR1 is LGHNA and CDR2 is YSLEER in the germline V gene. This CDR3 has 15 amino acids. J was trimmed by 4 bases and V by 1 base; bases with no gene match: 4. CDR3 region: CASSQAGTGVYEQYF. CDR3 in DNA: TGCGCCAGCAGCCAAGCTGGGACAGGGGTATACGAGCAGTACTTC.

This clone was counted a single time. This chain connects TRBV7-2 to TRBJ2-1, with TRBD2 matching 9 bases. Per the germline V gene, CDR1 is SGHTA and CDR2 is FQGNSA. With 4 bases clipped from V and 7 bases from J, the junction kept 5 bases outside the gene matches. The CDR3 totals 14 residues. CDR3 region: CASSSAGGHNEQFF. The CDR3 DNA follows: TGTGCCAGCAGCTCAGCGGGAGGTCATAATGAGCAGTTCTTC.

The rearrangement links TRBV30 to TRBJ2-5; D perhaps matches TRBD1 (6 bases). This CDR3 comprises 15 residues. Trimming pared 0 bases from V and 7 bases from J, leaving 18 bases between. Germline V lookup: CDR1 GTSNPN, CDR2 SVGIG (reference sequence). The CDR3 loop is CAWSVKSTGSATQYF. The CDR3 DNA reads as TGTGCCTGGAGTGTAAAATCCACAGGGAGTGCGACCCAGTACTTC.